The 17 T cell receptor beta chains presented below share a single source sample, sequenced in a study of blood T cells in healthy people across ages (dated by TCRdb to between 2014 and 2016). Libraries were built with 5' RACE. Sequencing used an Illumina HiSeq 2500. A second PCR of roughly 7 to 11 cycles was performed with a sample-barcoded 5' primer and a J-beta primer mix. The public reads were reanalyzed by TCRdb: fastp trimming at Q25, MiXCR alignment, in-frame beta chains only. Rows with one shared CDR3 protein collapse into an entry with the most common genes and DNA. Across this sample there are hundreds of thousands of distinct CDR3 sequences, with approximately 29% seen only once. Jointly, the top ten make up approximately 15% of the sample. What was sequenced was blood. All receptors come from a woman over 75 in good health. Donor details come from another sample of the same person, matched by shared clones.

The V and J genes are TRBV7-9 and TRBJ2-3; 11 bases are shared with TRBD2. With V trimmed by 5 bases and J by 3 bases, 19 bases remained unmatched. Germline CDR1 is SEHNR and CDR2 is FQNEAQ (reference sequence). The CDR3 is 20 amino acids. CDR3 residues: CASSPGRLAGGGPRTDTQYF. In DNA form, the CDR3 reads TGTGCCAGCAGCCCAGGGCGGCTAGCGGGGGGCGGCCCACGAACAGATACGCAGTATTTT.

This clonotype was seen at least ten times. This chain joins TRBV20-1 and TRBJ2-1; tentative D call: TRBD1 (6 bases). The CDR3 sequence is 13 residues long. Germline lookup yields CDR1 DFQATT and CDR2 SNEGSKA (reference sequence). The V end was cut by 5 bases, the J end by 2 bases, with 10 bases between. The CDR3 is CSASGDPYNEQFF. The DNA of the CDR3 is TGCAGTGCTTCAGGGGACCCCTACAATGAGCAGTTCTTC.

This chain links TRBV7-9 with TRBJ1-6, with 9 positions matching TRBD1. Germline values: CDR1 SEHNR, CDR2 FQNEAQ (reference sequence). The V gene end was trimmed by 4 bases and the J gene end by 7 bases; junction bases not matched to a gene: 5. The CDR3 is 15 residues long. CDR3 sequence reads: CASSSGQGRNSPLHF. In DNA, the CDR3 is TGTGCCAGCAGCTCTGGACAGGGGAGGAATTCACCCCTCCACTTT.

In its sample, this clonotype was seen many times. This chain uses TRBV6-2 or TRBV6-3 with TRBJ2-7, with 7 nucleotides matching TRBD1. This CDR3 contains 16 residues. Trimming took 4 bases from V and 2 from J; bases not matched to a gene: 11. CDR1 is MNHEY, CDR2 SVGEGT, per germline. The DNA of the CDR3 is TGTGCCAGCAGTTCCCGGCGAGGGACAGCCACCTACGAGCAGTACTTC. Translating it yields CASSSRRGTATYEQYF.

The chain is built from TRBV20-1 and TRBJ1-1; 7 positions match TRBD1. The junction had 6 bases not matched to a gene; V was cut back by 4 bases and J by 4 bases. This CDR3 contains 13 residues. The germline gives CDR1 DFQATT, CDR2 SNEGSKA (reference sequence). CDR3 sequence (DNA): TGCAGTGCTAAGGAGGGGGCGCGCACTGAAGCTTTCTTT. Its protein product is CSAKEGARTEAFF.

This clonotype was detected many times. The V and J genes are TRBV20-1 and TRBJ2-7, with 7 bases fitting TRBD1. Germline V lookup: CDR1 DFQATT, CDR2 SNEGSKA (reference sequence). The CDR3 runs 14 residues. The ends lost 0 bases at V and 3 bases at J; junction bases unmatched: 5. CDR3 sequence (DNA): TGCAGTGCTAGAGATCAGGGACAGCGCTACGAGCAGTACTTC. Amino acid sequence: CSARDQGQRYEQYF.

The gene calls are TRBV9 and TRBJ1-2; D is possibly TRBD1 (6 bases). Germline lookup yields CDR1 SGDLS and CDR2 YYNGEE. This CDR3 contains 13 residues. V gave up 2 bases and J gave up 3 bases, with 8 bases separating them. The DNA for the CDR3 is TGTGCCAGCAGCGTTCCAGGGGACTATGGCTACACCTTC. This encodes CASSVPGDYGYTF.

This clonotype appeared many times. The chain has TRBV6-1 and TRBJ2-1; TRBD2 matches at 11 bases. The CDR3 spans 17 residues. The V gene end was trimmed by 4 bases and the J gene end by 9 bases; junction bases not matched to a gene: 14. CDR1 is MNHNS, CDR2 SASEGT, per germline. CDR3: CASSVYTSGGKVAEQFF. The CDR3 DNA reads TGTGCCAGCAGTGTGTACACTAGCGGGGGAAAGGTCGCTGAGCAGTTCTTC.

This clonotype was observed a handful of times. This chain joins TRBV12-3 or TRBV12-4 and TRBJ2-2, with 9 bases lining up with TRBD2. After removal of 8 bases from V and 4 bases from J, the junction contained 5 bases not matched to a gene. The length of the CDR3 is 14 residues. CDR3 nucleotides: TGTGCCAGCGGTCTAGCGGGAACCACCGGGGAGCTGTTTTTT. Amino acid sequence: CASGLAGTTGELFF.

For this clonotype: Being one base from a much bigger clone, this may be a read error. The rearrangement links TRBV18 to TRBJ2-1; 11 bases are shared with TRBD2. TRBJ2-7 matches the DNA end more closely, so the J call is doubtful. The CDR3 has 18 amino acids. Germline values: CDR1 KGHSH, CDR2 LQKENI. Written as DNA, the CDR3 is TGTGCCAGCTCCCCCGGGACTAGCGGCTCTGGCTCCTACAATGAGCAGTACTTC. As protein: CASSPGTSGSGSYNEQYF.

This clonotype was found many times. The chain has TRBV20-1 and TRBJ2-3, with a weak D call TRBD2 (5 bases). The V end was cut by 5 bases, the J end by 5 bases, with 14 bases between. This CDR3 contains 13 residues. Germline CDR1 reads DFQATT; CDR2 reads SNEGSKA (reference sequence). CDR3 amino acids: CSAPAGPVDTQYF. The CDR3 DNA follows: TGCAGTGCTCCGGCGGGCCCGGTAGATACGCAGTATTTT.

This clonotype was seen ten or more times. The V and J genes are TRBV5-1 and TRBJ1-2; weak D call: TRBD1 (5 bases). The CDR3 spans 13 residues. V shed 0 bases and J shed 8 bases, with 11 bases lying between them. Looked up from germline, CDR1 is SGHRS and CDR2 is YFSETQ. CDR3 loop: CASSLARAGGYTF. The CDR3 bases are TGCGCCAGCAGCTTGGCCAGGGCGGGCGGCTACACCTTC.

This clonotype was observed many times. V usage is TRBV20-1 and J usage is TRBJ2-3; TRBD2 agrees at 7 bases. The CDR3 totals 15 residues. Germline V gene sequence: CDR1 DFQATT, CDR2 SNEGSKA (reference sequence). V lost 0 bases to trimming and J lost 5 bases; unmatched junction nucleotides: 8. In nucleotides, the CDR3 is TGCAGTGCTAGAGATTGGCGCGGGGGAGGAGATACGCAGTATTTT. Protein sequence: CSARDWRGGGDTQYF.

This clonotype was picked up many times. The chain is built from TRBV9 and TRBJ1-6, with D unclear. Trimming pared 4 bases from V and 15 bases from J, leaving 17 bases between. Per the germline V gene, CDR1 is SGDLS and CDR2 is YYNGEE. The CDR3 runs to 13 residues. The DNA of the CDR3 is TGTGCCAGCAGCACGGCCCCTTTTCGGCTCCTCCACTTT. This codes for CASSTAPFRLLHF.

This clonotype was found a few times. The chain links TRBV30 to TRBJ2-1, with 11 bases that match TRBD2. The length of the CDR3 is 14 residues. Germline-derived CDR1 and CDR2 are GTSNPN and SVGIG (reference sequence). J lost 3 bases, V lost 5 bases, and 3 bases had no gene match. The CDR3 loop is CAWWGTSGYNEQFF. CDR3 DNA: TGTGCCTGGTGGGGGACTAGCGGCTACAATGAGCAGTTCTTC. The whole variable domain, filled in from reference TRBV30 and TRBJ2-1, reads SQTIHQWPATLVQPVGSPLSLECTVEGTSNPNLYWYRQAAGRGLQLLFYSVGIGQISSEVPQNLSASRPQDRQFILSSKKLLLSDSGFYLCAWWGTSGYNEQFFGPGTRLTVL.

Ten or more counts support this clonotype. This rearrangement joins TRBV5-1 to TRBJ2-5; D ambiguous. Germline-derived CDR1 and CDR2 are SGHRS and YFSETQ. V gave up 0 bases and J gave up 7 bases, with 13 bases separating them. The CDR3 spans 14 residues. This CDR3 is CASSLADNGGTQYF. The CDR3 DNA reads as TGCGCCAGCAGCTTGGCCGACAACGGTGGGACCCAGTACTTC.

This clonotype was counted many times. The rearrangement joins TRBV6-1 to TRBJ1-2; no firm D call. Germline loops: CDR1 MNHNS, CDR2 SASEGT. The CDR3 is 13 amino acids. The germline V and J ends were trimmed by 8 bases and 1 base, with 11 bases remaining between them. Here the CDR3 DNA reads TGTGCCAGCTCCAATATGGTTAACTATGGCTACACCTTC. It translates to CASSNMVNYGYTF.